A single sample gave rise to the 31 T cell receptor beta chains below, sequenced in a study of OX40 agonist ivuxolimab in advanced cancers. Libraries came from the immunoSEQ multiplex PCR assay. TCRdb re-hosts the immuneACCESS table, in-frame sequences only. Its copies lack some clones; in the studies checked, an unresolved V gene accounts for under half of them, and the cause for the rest is not known. The table for this sample lists about 40,000 clones; about nine tenths of them were counted only once. The ten largest clones capture less than 9.5% of the sample. Sequenced here: CD4+ or CD8+ T cells sorted from blood, sampled in a trial of the OX40 agonist ivuxolimab. These receptors came from an adult with an advanced solid tumor such as melanoma, head and neck, liver or kidney cancer.

The V gene is TRBV5-4, the J gene TRBJ2-3; D gene unclear. The germline V and J ends were trimmed by 4 bases and 6 bases, with 9 bases remaining between them. CDR3 size: 12 residues. Germline lookup yields CDR1 SGHNT and CDR2 YYREEE (reference sequence). The CDR3 DNA sequence: TGTGCCAGCAGCGTCGGTGGGGATACGCAGTATTTT. This translates into CASSVGGDTQYF.

The chain carries TRBV7-6 and TRBJ2-5, with D possibly matching TRBD2 (7 bases). Trimming shortened V by 3 bases and J by 3 bases, and 17 bases separated the two germline ends. The germline V gene encodes CDR1 SGHVS and CDR2 FNYEAQ. The CDR3 sequence is 16 residues long. The CDR3 loop is CASSLRGGAREETQYF. In DNA, the CDR3 is TGTGCCAGCAGCTTGCGAGGGGGGGCCAGGGAAGAGACCCAGTACTTC.

The rearrangement uses TRBV4-1 and TRBJ2-5, with TRBD2 identical over 9 bases. Germline trimming cut 0 bases from V and 2 bases from J; bases unmatched to any gene: 13. The germline V gene has CDR1 MGHRA and CDR2 YSYEKL. This CDR3 comprises 19 residues. DNA of the CDR3: TGCGCCAGCAGCCAAGAGAGGGGGGGAGCTAGCGGGATTCAAGAGACCCAGTACTTC. As protein: CASSQERGGASGIQETQYF.

By frequency in the sample, this clone is medium-sized. The genes are TRBV28 and TRBJ1-5, with 9 nucleotides matching TRBD1. Per the germline V gene, CDR1 is MDHEN and CDR2 is SYDVKM. The CDR3 spans 15 residues. Germline trimming cut 7 bases from V and 2 bases from J; bases unmatched to any gene: 6. In DNA form, the CDR3 reads TGTGCCAGCATTCATGGGACAGGGCGCAATCAGCCCCAGCATTTT. Translating it yields CASIHGTGRNQPQHF.

V usage is TRBV19 and J usage is TRBJ1-5; 8 bases match TRBD1. CDR1 is LNHDA, CDR2 SQIVND, per germline (reference sequence). The CDR3 has 16 residues. V lost 6 bases and J lost 0; bases outside the gene matches: 7. This CDR3 reads CASSSGTGYSNQPQHF. The CDR3 bases are TGTGCCAGTAGCTCGGGGACAGGCTATAGCAATCAGCCCCAGCATTTT.

V is TRBV13 and J is TRBJ1-3; no clear D gene. Germline V gives CDR1 PRHDT, CDR2 FYEKMQ (reference sequence). The V end was cut by 0 bases, the J end by 2 bases, with 5 bases between. This CDR3 spans 14 amino acids. CDR3: CASSLGTTGNTIYF. The DNA for the CDR3 is TGTGCCAGCAGCTTAGGGACAACTGGAAACACCATATATTTT.

The chain combines TRBV28 with TRBJ1-6, with D maybe TRBD1 (6 bases). Germline CDR1 MDHEN, CDR2 SYDVKM. The CDR3 sequence is 16 residues long. Trimming left V 7 bases short and J 5 bases short, with 18 bases between. The CDR3 nucleotides are TGTGCCAGCACTGAGGGGGGGCCCCGCCATAATTCACCCCTCCACTTT. This sequence encodes CASTEGGPRHNSPLHF.

The chain combines TRBV19 with TRBJ2-1; D possibly matches TRBD1 or TRBD2 (6 bases each). Germline V gene data show CDR1 as LNHDA and CDR2 as SQIVND (reference sequence). The CDR3 sequence is 20 residues long. V was cut by 2 bases and J by 8 bases, with 31 bases left in between. In nucleotides, the CDR3 is TGTGCCAGTAGTATACCCCCCATACCTAGCGAGGGGGTCTGGGCTTATGAGCAGTTCTTC. It yields the protein CASSIPPIPSEGVWAYEQFF.

This sequence joins TRBV9 and TRBJ2-1, with D perhaps matching TRBD2 (5 bases). Trimming pared 0 bases from V and 7 bases from J, leaving 20 bases between. The CDR3 runs 17 residues. In germline, CDR1 is SGDLS, CDR2 YYNGEE. The CDR3 spells CASSVDPSSGYRNEQFF. The CDR3 DNA is TGTGCCAGCAGCGTAGATCCTAGCTCGGGGTACAGAAATGAGCAGTTCTTC.

This clone was counted between two and nine times. The V call is TRBV19, the J call TRBJ1-2; D ambiguous. The CDR3 length is 14 residues. Germline V lookup: CDR1 LNHDA, CDR2 SQIVND (reference sequence). Trimming left V 1 base short and J 6 bases short, with 12 bases between. DNA for the CDR3: TGTGCCAGTAGTATAGGATACAGAATGCATGGCTACACCTTC. Translation: CASSIGYRMHGYTF. Variable domain in full (rest from reference TRBV19 and TRBJ1-2): DGGITQSPKYLFRKEGQNVTLSCEQNLNHDAMYWYRQDPGQGLRLIYYSQIVNDFQKGDIAEGYSVSREKKESFPLTVTSAQKNPTAFYLCASSIGYRMHGYTFGSGTRLTVV.

The genes are TRBV7-9 and TRBJ2-1, with D possibly matching TRBD1 (6 bases). Germline V gene data show CDR1 as SEHNR and CDR2 as FQNEAQ (reference sequence). V lost 6 bases, J lost 8 bases, and 17 bases lay in between. This CDR3 has 14 residues. The CDR3 DNA follows: TGTGCCAGCAGTCCGCCGGGCAGGGGCGATGAGCAGTTCTTC. Its translation: CASSPPGRGDEQFF.

The rearrangement uses TRBV27 and TRBJ2-1; D is undetermined. Germline-derived CDR1 and CDR2 are MNHEY and SMNVEV (reference sequence). V dropped 0 bases and J dropped 6 bases, with 6 bases sitting between them. This CDR3 is built from 13 residues. CDR3 region: CASSLSTSNEQFF. The DNA for the CDR3 is TGTGCCAGCAGTTTATCTACCTCCAATGAGCAGTTCTTC.

The J gene is TRBJ1-2, the V gene TRBV5-1; D ambiguous. The CDR3 sequence is 15 residues long. The V and J ends lost 0 bases and 4 bases respectively, with 13 bases between them. The germline CDR1 and CDR2 sequences are SGHRS and YFSETQ. CDR3 in DNA: TGCGCCAGCAGCTTGGAGATGAGGACCTCCTATGGCTACACCTTC. Translated: CASSLEMRTSYGYTF.

V gene TRBV9 combines with J gene TRBJ2-6; D is ambiguous. Trimming cost V 2 bases and J 3 bases, with 12 bases left between them. Germline CDR1 and CDR2: SGDLS and YYNGEE. This CDR3 has 16 residues. The CDR3 region has the DNA TGTGCCAGCAGCGTGTCATCGAGGAGTGGGGCCAACGTCCTGACTTTC. Translation gives CASSVSSRSGANVLTF.

The chain recombines TRBV6-5 with TRBJ1-5; unclear D gene. Germline V lookup: CDR1 MNHEY, CDR2 SVGAGI. This CDR3 has 12 residues. With 1 base removed from V and 7 bases from J, the gap between germline ends came to 5 bases. The CDR3 spells CASSYWGQPQHF. The CDR3 region has the DNA TGTGCCAGCAGTTACTGGGGACAGCCCCAGCATTTT.

This chain links TRBV7-9 with TRBJ1-4; D may be TRBD1 (5 bases). Germline lookup yields CDR1 SEHNR and CDR2 FQNEAQ (reference sequence). The CDR3 extends over 14 amino acids. V was clipped by 5 bases and J by 6 bases, with 13 bases between them. CDR3 amino acids: CASSLVGVDEKLFF. In nucleotides, the CDR3 is TGTGCCAGCAGCCTAGTGGGGGTGGATGAAAAACTGTTTTTT.

The rearrangement uses TRBV4-1 and TRBJ1-4, with D perhaps matching TRBD1 (6 bases). The V and J ends lost 4 bases and 8 bases respectively, with 20 bases between them. This CDR3 is built from 16 residues. The germline V gene has CDR1 MGHRA and CDR2 YSYEKL. CDR3 sequence: CASSPAGALPKEKLFF. CDR3 sequence (DNA): TGCGCCAGCAGCCCTGCGGGGGCGCTCCCCAAGGAAAAACTGTTTTTT.

The chain uses TRBV6-5 and TRBJ2-7; D is unresolved. CDR1 and CDR2 from the germline V gene are MNHEY and SVGAGI. The CDR3 spans 13 residues. V was trimmed by 1 base and J by 2 bases, leaving 6 bases between them. In DNA form, the CDR3 reads TGTGCCAGCAGTTACTACCCAGCCTACGAGCAGTACGTC. Its translation is CASSYYPAYEQYV.

The rearrangement joins TRBV9 to TRBJ2-1, with TRBD2 identical over 9 bases. V lost 0 bases and J lost 5; bases outside the gene matches: 0. The germline V gene has CDR1 SGDLS and CDR2 YYNGEE. CDR3 length: 14 amino acids. The CDR3: CASSVGLADNEQFF. For the CDR3, the DNA is TGTGCCAGCAGCGTAGGACTAGCGGACAATGAGCAGTTCTTC.

This chain uses TRBV7-2 with TRBJ1-5; D may be TRBD1 (5 bases). V was clipped by 5 bases and J by 5 bases, with 16 bases between them. This CDR3 is built from 15 residues. The germline gives CDR1 SGHTA, CDR2 FQGNSA. The CDR3 DNA reads TGTGCCAGCAGCCAGACCGGCAGGGCTCATCAGCCCCAGCATTTT. It specifies CASSQTGRAHQPQHF.

V is TRBV27 and J is TRBJ2-2; possibly TRBD1 for D (5 bases). The CDR3 consists of 18 residues. Trimming took 0 bases from V and 4 from J, leaving 18 bases between them. CDR1 MNHEY and CDR2 SMNVEV come from the germline V gene (reference sequence). DNA of the CDR3: TGTGCCAGCAGTTTATCCCCCCCGTGGGGTAGGGGCACCGGGGAGCTGTTTTTT. It specifies CASSLSPPWGRGTGELFF.

The chain recombines TRBV7-8 with TRBJ2-1; 8 bases agree with TRBD2. Per the germline V gene, CDR1 is SGHVS and CDR2 is FQNEAQ. V lost 1 base and J lost 2; bases outside the gene matches: 10. The CDR3 is 18 amino acids. CDR3 coding DNA: TGTGCCAGCAGCTTAGTAAGGGGCGGGGGGAGACCCTACAATGAGCAGTTCTTC. Translated, it gives CASSLVRGGGRPYNEQFF.

The chain uses TRBV7-9 and TRBJ1-2, with D unresolved. This CDR3 is built from 14 residues. Germline assignment: CDR1 SEHNR and CDR2 FQNEAQ (reference sequence). V was shortened by 5 bases and J by 0 bases, with 10 bases between the two germline ends. CDR3 nucleotide sequence: TGTGCCAGCAGCCTCCCACAAGCTAACTATGGCTACACCTTC. Its protein is CASSLPQANYGYTF.

The sample holds one count of this clone. This chain connects TRBV27 to TRBJ1-1; 7 bases agree with TRBD1. The CDR3 has 16 amino acids. The V segment lost 10 bases and the J segment 6 bases; nucleotides outside the gene matches: 20. Germline lookup yields CDR1 MNHEY and CDR2 SMNVEV (reference sequence). DNA of the CDR3: TGTGCCACCCGACCAGACAGGGATGTGGGGGTAGCTGAAGCTTTCTTT. Translation: CATRPDRDVGVAEAFF.

This clone was counted a single time. This sequence joins TRBV9 and TRBJ1-5; TRBD1 is a possible D gene (5 bases). Trimming shortened V by 4 bases and J by 4 bases, and 15 bases separated the two germline ends. The CDR3 runs 15 residues. The germline CDR1 and CDR2 sequences are SGDLS and YYNGEE. The CDR3 reads CASSPSGQGNQPQHF. The DNA of the CDR3 is TGTGCCAGCAGCCCAAGTGGGCAGGGAAATCAGCCCCAGCATTTT. The full variable domain, its missing parts supplied by reference TRBV9 and TRBJ1-5, is DSGVTQTPKHLITATGQRVTLRCSPRSGDLSVYWYQQSLDQGLQFLIQYYNGEERAKGNILERFSAQQFPDLHSELNLSSLELGDSALYFCASSPSGQGNQPQHFGDGTRLSIL.

V is TRBV25-1 and J is TRBJ1-1, with a weak D call TRBD1 (5 bases). Germline CDR1 is MGHDK and CDR2 is SYGVNS. CDR3 size: 11 residues. V was trimmed by 7 bases and J by 7 bases, leaving 10 bases between them. The CDR3 reads CASTRGLEAFF. The CDR3 bases are TGTGCCAGCACCCGGGGCCTTGAAGCTTTCTTT. The whole variable domain, remainder taken from reference TRBV25-1 and TRBJ1-1, is EADIYQTPRYLVIGTGKKITLECSQTMGHDKMYWYQQDPGMELHLIHYSYGVNSTEKGDLSSESTVSRIRTEHFPLTLESARPSHTSQYLCASTRGLEAFFGQGTRLTVV.

The rearrangement uses TRBV10-3 and TRBJ1-1, with D unresolved. The ends were cut back, 2 bases at V and 10 bases at J, with 14 bases in the middle. Germline CDR1 reads ENHRY; CDR2 reads SYGVKD. The CDR3 contains 13 residues. In nucleotides, the CDR3 is TGTGCCATCAGTGAGGAGAGATCGAATCGAGCTTTCTTT. Its protein is CAISEERSNRAFF.

The chain is built from TRBV9 and TRBJ2-6; D is unresolved. CDR3 length: 12 residues. Germline CDR1 and CDR2: SGDLS and YYNGEE. Trimming took 9 bases from V and 2 from J, leaving 6 bases between them. CDR3 coding DNA: TGTGCCACCTCCACTGGGGCCAACGTCCTGACTTTC. This encodes CATSTGANVLTF.

This chain links TRBV28 with TRBJ2-4, with D unclear. CDR3 length: 12 residues. Deletions cut 5 bases from V and 7 bases from J, with 9 bases between. CDR1 is MDHEN, CDR2 SYDVKM, per germline. The CDR3 sequence: CASSQDTNIQYF. The DNA for the CDR3 is TGTGCCAGCAGTCAAGACACGAACATTCAGTACTTC.

The rearrangement joins TRBV6-1 to TRBJ2-5; perhaps TRBD1 as D (5 bases). Trimming shortened V by 4 bases and J by 1 base, and 22 bases separated the two germline ends. CDR1 is MNHNS and CDR2 is SASEGT in the germline V gene. This CDR3 is built from 18 residues. This chain's CDR3 is CASSGDSLYATFQETQYF. In nucleotides, the CDR3 is TGTGCCAGCAGTGGTGACAGCCTATACGCTACGTTCCAAGAGACCCAGTACTTC.

On this clone itself: Other DNA variants within this sample encode the same CDR3. The V gene is TRBV14, the J gene TRBJ1-2; D is undetermined. The V end lost 4 bases, the J end lost 4 bases, and 10 bases lay between the germline ends. CDR1 and CDR2 (germline): SGHDN, FVKESK. The CDR3 runs to 13 residues. The CDR3 DNA is TGTGCCAGCAGCCCTGGTCAGAGCTATGGCTACACCTTC. It translates to CASSPGQSYGYTF.